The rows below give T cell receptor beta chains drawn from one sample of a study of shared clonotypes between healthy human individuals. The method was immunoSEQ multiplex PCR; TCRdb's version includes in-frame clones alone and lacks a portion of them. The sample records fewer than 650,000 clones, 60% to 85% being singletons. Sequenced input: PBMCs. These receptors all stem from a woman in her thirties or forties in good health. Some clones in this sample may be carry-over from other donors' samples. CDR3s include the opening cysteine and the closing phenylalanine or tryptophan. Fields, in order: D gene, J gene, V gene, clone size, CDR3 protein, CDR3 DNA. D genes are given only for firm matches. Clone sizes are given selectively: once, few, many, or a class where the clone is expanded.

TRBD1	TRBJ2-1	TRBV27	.	CASSLSTGGFYNEQFF	TGTGCCAGCAGTTTATCGACAGGGGGCTTCTACAATGAGCAGTTCTTC
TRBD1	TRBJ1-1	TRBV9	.	CASSVAPDRTDTEAFF	TGTGCCAGCAGCGTAGCACCGGACAGGACGGACACTGAAGCTTTCTTT
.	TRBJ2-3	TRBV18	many	CASSPTSSTDTQYF	TGTGCCAGCTCACCAACTAGTTCCACAGATACGCAGTATTTT
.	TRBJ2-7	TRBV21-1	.	CASSKDAYGRDSQGEQYF	TGTGCCAGCAGCAAAGACGCTTATGGGCGGGACTCCCAGGGCGAGCAGTACTTC
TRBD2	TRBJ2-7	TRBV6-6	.	CASSYSNGGSYYEQYF	TGTGCCAGCAGTTACTCGAACGGCGGGAGTTACTACGAGCAGTACTTC
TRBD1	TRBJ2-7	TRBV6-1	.	CASSGGTGGLDEQYF	TGTGCCAGCAGTGGGGGGACAGGGGGGCTAGACGAGCAGTACTTC
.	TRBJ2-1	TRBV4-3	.	CASSQGRTNFYNEQFF	TGCGCCAGCAGCCAAGGGAGAACGAATTTCTACAATGAGCAGTTCTTC
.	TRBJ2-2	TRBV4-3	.	CASSQAFGLNTGELFF	TGCGCCAGCAGCCAAGCTTTTGGCCTGAACACCGGGGAGCTGTTTTTT
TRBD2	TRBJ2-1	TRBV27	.	CASSWTSGSTYNEQFF	TGTGCCAGCAGTTGGACTAGCGGGTCTACCTACAATGAGCAGTTCTTC
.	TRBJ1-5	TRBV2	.	CASSEQPPQIWQPQHF	TGTGCCAGCAGTGAACAGCCTCCCCAGATTTGGCAGCCCCAGCATTTT
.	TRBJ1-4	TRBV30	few	CAWKGVEEKLFF	TGTGCCTGGAAAGGGGTTGAGGAAAAACTGTTTTTT
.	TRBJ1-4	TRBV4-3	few	CASSQVTSQGKLFF	TGCGCCAGCAGCCAAGTGACCTCACAGGGAAAACTGTTTTTT
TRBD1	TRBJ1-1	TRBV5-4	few	CASSRGQDMNTEAFF	TGTGCCAGCAGTCGCGGACAGGACATGAACACTGAAGCTTTCTTT
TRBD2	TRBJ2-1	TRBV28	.	CASSSPGGYNEQFF	TGTGCCAGCAGTTCTCCCGGGGGGTACAATGAGCAGTTCTTC
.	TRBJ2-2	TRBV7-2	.	CASSLDDTGELFF	TGTGCCAGCAGCTTAGATGATACCGGGGAGCTGTTTTTT
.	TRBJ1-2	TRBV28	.	CAINADSNLNYGYTF	TGTGCCATAAACGCGGACAGCAATCTTAACTATGGCTACACCTTC
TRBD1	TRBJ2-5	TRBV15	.	CATSTWTGPQETQYF	TGTGCCACCAGCACCTGGACAGGGCCACAAGAGACCCAGTACTTC
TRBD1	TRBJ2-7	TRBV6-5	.	CASSGDSAYEQYF	TGTGCCAGCAGTGGGGACAGCGCCTACGAGCAGTACTTC
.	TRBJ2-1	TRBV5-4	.	CASSPGLTSYNEQFF	TGTGCCAGCAGCCCAGGATTAACCTCCTACAATGAGCAGTTCTTC
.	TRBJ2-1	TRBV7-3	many	CASSSLRGSDEQFF	TGTGCCAGCAGCTCCCTCCGGGGTAGTGATGAGCAGTTCTTC
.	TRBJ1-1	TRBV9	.	CASSVVGSGSTEAFF	TGTGCCAGCAGCGTAGTGGGATCAGGGAGCACTGAAGCTTTCTTT
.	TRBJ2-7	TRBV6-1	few	CASSELYEQYF	TGTGCCAGCAGTGAACTCTACGAGCAGTACTTC
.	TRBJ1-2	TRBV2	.	CASSERGRGNGYTF	TGTGCCAGCAGTGAAAGGGGCAGGGGAAATGGCTACACCTTC
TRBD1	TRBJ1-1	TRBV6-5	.	CASSRQGSGAFF	TGTGCCAGCAGTCGACAGGGCTCAGGAGCTTTCTTT
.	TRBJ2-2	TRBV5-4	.	CASSLYRTHTGELFF	TGTGCCAGCAGCTTGTACAGAACCCACACCGGGGAGCTGTTTTTT
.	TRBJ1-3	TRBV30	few	CAWREPVSGNTIYF	TGTGCCTGGAGAGAACCGGTCTCTGGAAACACCATATATTTT
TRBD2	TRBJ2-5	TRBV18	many	CASSQPGGLQETQYF	TGTGCCAGCTCCCAACCCGGGGGGTTGCAAGAGACCCAGTACTTC
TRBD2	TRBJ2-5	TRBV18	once	CASSPRSSGNQETQYF	TGTGCCAGCTCACCACGTTCTAGCGGAAATCAAGAGACCCAGTACTTC
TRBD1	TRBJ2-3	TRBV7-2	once	CASSQGTGVDTQYF	TGCGCCAGCAGCCAAGGGACAGGGGTAGATACGCAGTATTTT
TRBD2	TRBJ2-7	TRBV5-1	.	CASSPSGSSYEQYF	TGCGCCAGCAGCCCAAGCGGGAGCAGCTACGAGCAGTACTTC
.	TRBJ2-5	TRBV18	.	CASSPQGGVGETQYF	TGTGCCAGCTCACCACAGGGGGGAGTCGGGGAGACCCAGTACTTC
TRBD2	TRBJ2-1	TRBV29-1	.	CSSRLARRGEQFF	TGCAGTTCTAGACTAGCCCGACGTGGGGAGCAGTTCTTC
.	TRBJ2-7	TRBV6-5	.	CASRGRGNYEQYF	TGTGCCAGCAGGGGGAGGGGGAACTACGAGCAGTACTTC
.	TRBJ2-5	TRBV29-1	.	CSVGGHIQETQYF	TGCAGCGTTGGGGGACACATCCAAGAGACCCAGTACTTC